This is a list of T cell receptor beta chains from one sample in a study of T cell responses to AZD1222 COVID-19 vaccine. Produced via immunoSEQ multiplex PCR; TCRdb's table is partial and in-frame only. The sample yields fewer than 150,000 clones, 88% seen once. Sequencing used peripheral blood, obtained on day 0 of AZD1222 vaccination. The receptor source for this set is an adult in good health. Each CDR3 is given with its conserved first and last residue. A D gene is named only where the DNA matches it firmly. A row's size may be missing; if present it is once, few, many or a size class.

J gene | D gene | clone size | V gene | CDR3 DNA | CDR3 protein
TRBJ1-1 | - | - | TRBV10-3 | TGTGCCACTTGCGTTACAGAAAGGAACACTGAAGCTTTCTTT | CATCVTERNTEAFF
TRBJ2-1 | TRBD1 | - | TRBV9 | TGTGCCAGCAGCGTAGTGGGACAGGGGACTTACAATGAGCAGTTCTTC | CASSVVGQGTYNEQFF
TRBJ2-1 | TRBD1 | - | TRBV6-5 | TGTGCCAGCCGCTACACAGGGGACCCTGGGAATGAGCAGTTCTTC | CASRYTGDPGNEQFF
TRBJ2-7 | - | - | TRBV19 | TGTGCCAGTAGTATCTCCCAACGCTACGAGCAGTACTTC | CASSISQRYEQYF
TRBJ1-4 | - | - | TRBV5-4 | TGTGCCAGCAGCAAATTCTTGGTAGAAGAAAAACTGTTTTTT | CASSKFLVEEKLFF
TRBJ2-3 | - | - | TRBV5-1 | TGCGCCAGCAGCTCCACCAGCACAGATACGCAGTATTTT | CASSSTSTDTQYF
TRBJ2-7 | TRBD1 | - | TRBV28 | TGTGCCAGCAGTCCATTGACAGGGGACTACGAGCAGTACTTC | CASSPLTGDYEQYF
TRBJ1-6 | TRBD1 | - | TRBV18 | TGTGCCAGCTCAAGATTCACCCGGGACAGGGGCCCCAGCTCCTATAATTCACCCCTCCACTTT | CASSRFTRDRGPSSYNSPLHF
TRBJ1-4 | - | - | TRBV11-2 | TGTGCCAGCAGCTTAGATCAGGGGCGGGGTGAAAAACTGTTTTTT | CASSLDQGRGEKLFF
TRBJ1-1 | TRBD1 | - | TRBV18 | TGTGCCAGCTCACTAGACAGGGCAGCGAACACTGAAGCTTTCTTT | CASSLDRAANTEAFF
TRBJ1-2 | - | - | TRBV5-8 | TGTGCCAGCAGCTGGGGGGGCGGTTCCTATGGCTACACCTTC | CASSWGGGSYGYTF
TRBJ1-2 | - | - | TRBV28 | TGTGCCAGCAGGACGAGAGGCGGCTACACCTTC | CASRTRGGYTF
TRBJ1-1 | - | - | TRBV3-1/TRBV3-2 | TGTGCCAGCAGCCAAGTTTCAGGGAGGAACACTGAAGCTTTCTTT | CASSQVSGRNTEAFF
TRBJ1-2 | TRBD1 | - | TRBV18 | TGTGCCAGCTCACCCGGGACAGAGGTGTATGGCTACACCTTC | CASSPGTEVYGYTF
TRBJ1-4 | - | - | TRBV7-3 | TGTGCCAGCAGCAAACAGGGCGCAACTAATGAAAAACTGTTTTTT | CASSKQGATNEKLFF
TRBJ2-7 | TRBD2 | - | TRBV2 | TGTGCCAGCACCCTCCTGACTAGCGGGAGCTCCTACGAGCAGTACTTC | CASTLLTSGSSYEQYF
TRBJ1-5 | - | - | TRBV24-1 | TGTGCCACCAGTGATTACGCCGTAACCGGGACGCGGAGCAATCAGCCCCAGCATTTT | CATSDYAVTGTRSNQPQHF
TRBJ2-7 | - | once | TRBV3-1/TRBV3-2 | TGTGCCAGCAGCCAAGTCCCTACGTCCCACGAGCAGTACTTC | CASSQVPTSHEQYF
TRBJ2-1 | - | - | TRBV24-1 | - | CATSTSGWTSFSSYNEQFF
TRBJ2-3 | - | - | TRBV19 | TGTGCCAGTAGTATCGGGGACCGGGATACGCAGTATTTT | CASSIGDRDTQYF
TRBJ1-3 | - | - | TRBV7-2 | TGTGCCAGCAGCGTACAACAGGGTTCTGGAAACACCATATATTTT | CASSVQQGSGNTIYF
TRBJ2-4 | - | - | TRBV29-1 | TGCAGCGTTCGTGAGACACTAGCCAAAAACATTCAGTACTTC | CSVRETLAKNIQYF
TRBJ2-1 | - | - | TRBV27 | TGTGCCAGCAGTTTATCCCTAGCTCGGGATGAGCAGTTCTTC | CASSLSLARDEQFF
TRBJ1-2 | TRBD1 | - | TRBV10-3 | TGTGCCATCAGCGCCGACAGGGGCTATGGCTACACCTTC | CAISADRGYGYTF
TRBJ1-3 | - | - | TRBV5-4 | TGTGCCAGCAGCTTGCAGACTGACGGAAACACCATATATTTT | CASSLQTDGNTIYF
TRBJ2-3 | - | - | TRBV24-1 | TGTGCCACCAGTGATTTTCCTGCAGATACGCAGTATTTT | CATSDFPADTQYF
TRBJ2-1 | - | few | TRBV5-1 | TGCGCCAGCAGCTTGGAACCGGGGACACTTTACAATGAGCAGTTCTTC | CASSLEPGTLYNEQFF
TRBJ1-5 | - | - | TRBV6-2/TRBV6-3 | TGTGCCAGCAGCCCCCAAACAGGGACAAGGCATCAGCCCCAGCATTTT | CASSPQTGTRHQPQHF
TRBJ1-3 | - | - | TRBV20-1 | TGCAGTGCAGATCAGGGTAGCGCCATATATTTT | CSADQGSAIYF
TRBJ2-3 | - | - | TRBV19 | TGTGCCAGTAGTATCCCCAAGTTAGATACGCAGTATTTT | CASSIPKLDTQYF
TRBJ2-7 | TRBD1 | - | TRBV24-1 | TGTGCCACCAGTGACCCCACGACAGGGTCCTACGAGCAGTACTTC | CATSDPTTGSYEQYF
TRBJ2-2 | - | - | TRBV9 | TGTGCCAGCAGCGGTTCTGGCAACACCGGGGAGCTGTTTTTT | CASSGSGNTGELFF
TRBJ1-4 | - | - | TRBV29-1 | TGCAGCGTTGAAGAACAACAGGGAAGTCAAAAACTGTTTTTT | CSVEEQQGSQKLFF
TRBJ2-2 | - | - | TRBV2 | TGTGCCAGCAGTTACGGGGATCGCGGGGAGCTGTTTTTT | CASSYGDRGELFF
TRBJ2-2 | - | - | TRBV6-5 | TGTGCCAGCAGTTACGCAGGTCGACGGACCGGGGAGCTGTTTTTT | CASSYAGRRTGELFF
TRBJ2-5 | TRBD2 | - | TRBV25-1 | TGTGCCAGCTCTCCTTCGGTAGCGGGAGCGGAGACCCAGTACTTC | CASSPSVAGAETQYF
TRBJ1-2 | - | - | TRBV2 | TGTGCCAGCAGGACGGGGGGGCTGGACTATGGCTACACCTTC | CASRTGGLDYGYTF
TRBJ2-7 | - | - | TRBV30 | TGTGCCTGGAGTGTACAGGGAGAGCAGTACTTC | CAWSVQGEQYF
TRBJ2-7 | - | - | TRBV6-5 | TGTGCCAGCAAGGGTAGCGTAACCTACGAGCAGTACTTC | CASKGSVTYEQYF
TRBJ2-1 | TRBD2 | - | TRBV5-1 | TGCGCCAGCAGCATAGGGACTAGCGGGATGGATGAGCAGTTCTTC | CASSIGTSGMDEQFF
TRBJ1-5 | - | - | TRBV7-2 | TGTGCCAGCAGCTCGGGGGTTGGGGTTGGGGCCGGAAATCAGCCCCAGCATTTT | CASSSGVGVGAGNQPQHF